The entry below describes one T cell receptor beta chain. Its target is not known. The record originates from a study of a mutant IDH1 vaccine in newly diagnosed glioma. Study information: Patients, over weeks 1, 3, 5, 7, 11, 15, 19 and 23, received a total of eight vaccinations. Commencement of vaccination occurred 4-6 weeks following radiotherapy alone, or concurrently with temozolomide cycles.

Germline-derived CDR1 and CDR2 are SGHTA and FQGNSA. V was trimmed by 5 bases and J by 6 bases, leaving 18 bases between them. The CDR3 loop spans 15 amino acids. Time point given: week 5, during vaccination. A single vaccine dose contained 300 ug of mutant IDH1 20-mer peptide, and topical imiquimod was used with it. The study enrolled donors with new WHO grade 3 or 4 IDH1-mutant, ATRX-lost astrocytomas. TCRdb's copy holds only in-frame clones and misses some; the assay was immunoSEQ multiplex PCR. The sample consists of some 42,000 clones, 75% to 90% of them appearing once. This receptor was taken from a man between 35 and 55 years old with glioma. Source: PBMCs, taken from a glioma patient whose treatment included an IDH1 peptide vaccine. This rearrangement joins TRBV7-2 to TRBJ2-3; D tentatively reads TRBD1 or TRBD2 (5 bases each). Here the CDR3 DNA reads TGTGCCAGCAGCCGAGGGACCTTCGGGCGGGATACGCAGTATTTT. This translates into CASSRGTFGRDTQYF. Using reference TRBV7-2 and TRBJ2-3 for the parts outside the CDR3, the full variable domain is GAGVSQSPSNKVTEKGKDVELRCDPISGHTALYWYRQSLGQGLEFLIYFQGNSAPDKSGLPSDRFSAERTGGSVSTLTIQRTQQEDSAVYLCASSRGTFGRDTQYFGPGTRLTVL.